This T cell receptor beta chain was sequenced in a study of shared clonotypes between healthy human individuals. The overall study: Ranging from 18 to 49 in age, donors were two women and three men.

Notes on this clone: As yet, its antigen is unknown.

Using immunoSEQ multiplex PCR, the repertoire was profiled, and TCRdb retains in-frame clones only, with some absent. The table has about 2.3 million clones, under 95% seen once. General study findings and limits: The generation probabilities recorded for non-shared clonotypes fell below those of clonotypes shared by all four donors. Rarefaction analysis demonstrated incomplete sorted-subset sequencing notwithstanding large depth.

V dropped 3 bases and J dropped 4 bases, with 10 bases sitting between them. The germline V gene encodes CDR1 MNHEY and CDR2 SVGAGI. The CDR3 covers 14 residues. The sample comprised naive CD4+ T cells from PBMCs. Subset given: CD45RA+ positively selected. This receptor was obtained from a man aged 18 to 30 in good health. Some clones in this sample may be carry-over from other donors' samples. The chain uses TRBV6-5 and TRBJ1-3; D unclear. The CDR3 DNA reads TGTGCCAGCAGTTATCGGCCTTGGGGAAACACCATATATTTT. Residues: CASSYRPWGNTIYF.